These T cell receptor beta chains were read from a single sample in a study of shared clonotypes between healthy human individuals. Repertoires were generated with immunoSEQ multiplex PCR, while TCRdb's copy carries only in-frame clones and drops some. The profile covers around 2.3 million clones, with about 94% appearing a single time and around 0.13% taken by the ten largest. The sequenced sample was naive CD4+ T cells sorted from blood. The source of these receptors is a man aged 18 to 30 in good health. Each CDR3 is given with its conserved first and last residue. D genes are given only for firm matches. Rows may omit the clone size; those that give it use once, few, many or a size class.

j_gene	abundance	v_gene	d_gene	CDR3nt	CDR3aa
TRBJ2-7	-	TRBV13	-	TGTGCCAGCAGCTTTAGACAGGTGCCTCGCTACGAGCAGTACTTC	CASSFRQVPRYEQYF
TRBJ2-5	once	TRBV6-5	TRBD1	TGTGCCAGCAGTCGGACAGGGGTAGAGACCCAGTACTTC	CASSRTGVETQYF
TRBJ2-3	-	TRBV6-4	TRBD2	TGTGCCAGCAGTGACCAGGGAGGGGATACGCAGTATTTT	CASSDQGGDTQYF
TRBJ1-2	-	TRBV19	-	TGTGCCAGTAGTACCGAGGGGCGTCCCTCGTATGGCTACACCTTC	CASSTEGRPSYGYTF
TRBJ1-1	-	TRBV2	-	TGTGCCAGCAATGGACAGTTAAGAGTACGGGCTTTCTTT	CASNGQLRVRAFF
TRBJ2-7	-	TRBV7-2	TRBD2	TGTGCCAGCAGCTTCGGGGACTACCGGACCGAGCAGTACTTC	CASSFGDYRTEQYF
TRBJ1-5	few	TRBV6-5	-	TGTGCCAGCAGTACACAGGTTTATCAGCCCCAGCATTTT	CASSTQVYQPQHF
TRBJ2-3	-	TRBV29-1	-	TGCAGCTCTTACACAGATACGCAGTATTTT	CSSYTDTQYF
TRBJ2-2	-	TRBV9	TRBD2	TGTGCCAGCAGCGTAGAGGCGGGGGGAGACACCGGGGAGCTGTTTTTT	CASSVEAGGDTGELFF
TRBJ2-3	-	TRBV4-2	-	TGTGCCAGCAGCCAACTCTCCGGGACTCAATTCTCCACAGATACGCAGTATTTT	CASSQLSGTQFSTDTQYF
TRBJ2-3	-	TRBV19	TRBD2	TGTGCCAGTAGTCAACTCCGCCCAACTAGCGGGGGAGGACCGAGCACAGATACGCAGTATTTT	CASSQLRPTSGGGPSTDTQYF
TRBJ1-2	-	TRBV6-6	-	TGTGCCAGCAGTTACCCCCAACAGGGTCGGTATGGCTACACCTTC	CASSYPQQGRYGYTF
TRBJ1-2	-	TRBV30	TRBD1	TGTGCCTGCCCCTGGACAGGGGGCTTCTATGGCTACACCTTC	CACPWTGGFYGYTF
TRBJ1-2	-	TRBV6-5	-	TGTGCCAGCAGTTACTCTAGGGGCCCTCTCTATGGCTACACCTTC	CASSYSRGPLYGYTF
TRBJ2-5	-	TRBV5-1	TRBD2	TGCGCCAGCAGCCCCCTACCCCTAGCGGGAGAAGAGACCCAGTACTTC	CASSPLPLAGEETQYF
TRBJ1-1	-	TRBV11-1	-	TGTGCCAGCAGCTTAGGCGGTGCCGTTATGAACACTGAAGCTTTCTTT	CASSLGGAVMNTEAFF
TRBJ1-2	-	TRBV5-4	TRBD1	TGTGCCAGCAGCCTTGGGACAGCCCTTTTCTATGGCTACACCTTC	CASSLGTALFYGYTF
TRBJ2-5	-	TRBV12-2	-	TGTGCAAGTCGAATCACCGATTGGGAGACCCAGTACTTC	CASRITDWETQYF
TRBJ2-1	-	TRBV10-1	-	TGCGCCAGCAGTGAGTCCCTTTCCTACAATGAGCAGTTCTTC	CASSESLSYNEQFF
TRBJ2-5	-	TRBV7-6	-	TGTGCCAGCAGCCACCCTGGCGAAGAGACCCAGTACTTC	CASSHPGEETQYF
TRBJ2-7	-	TRBV11-2	-	TGTGCCAGCAGCCCCCTTGGAGCCTACGAGCAGTACTTC	CASSPLGAYEQYF
TRBJ2-7	-	TRBV27	-	TGTGCCAGCAGTCTCACCACAGGAGTTTACGAGCAGTACTTC	CASSLTTGVYEQYF
TRBJ2-5	-	TRBV5-4	-	TGTGCCAGCAGCTTGGTCGTTGGGGGCGCAGAGACCCAGTACTTC	CASSLVVGGAETQYF
TRBJ1-6	-	TRBV10-1	-	TGCGCCAGCAGTGAAACAGGATCGGGCTCACCCCTCCACTTT	CASSETGSGSPLHF
TRBJ2-6	-	TRBV19	-	TGTGCCAGTAGTATAGGGGGGACCGCCCCTGGGGCCAACGTCCTGACTTTC	CASSIGGTAPGANVLTF
TRBJ1-6	-	TRBV19	-	TGTGCCAGTAGTAGTTCAGGACAGCTATCACCCCTCCACTTT	CASSSSGQLSPLHF
TRBJ1-2	-	TRBV29-1	-	TGCAGCGTTGATATAGGGGCTAGCTATGGCTACACCTTC	CSVDIGASYGYTF
TRBJ2-1	-	TRBV7-2	-	TGTGCCAGCAGCCACCTAGACCTGTTTTCCTACAATGAGCAGTTCTTC	CASSHLDLFSYNEQFF
TRBJ1-1	-	TRBV4-1	-	TGCGCCAGCAGCCAAGGAACTAGGGGAGGCACTGAAGCTTTCTTT	CASSQGTRGGTEAFF
TRBJ1-6	-	TRBV6-5	-	TGTGCCAGCAGCTCCACAGGGAAATCACCCCTCCACTTT	CASSSTGKSPLHF
TRBJ1-1	-	TRBV6-5	-	TGTGCCAGCAGGCAGGGCACTGAAGCTTTCTTT	CASRQGTEAFF
TRBJ2-3	-	TRBV5-4	-	TGTGCCAGCAGCTTGGGTGTAACGGACACAGATACGCAGTATTTT	CASSLGVTDTDTQYF
TRBJ1-5	-	TRBV27	-	TGTGCCAGCAGGCAGACAGTCCCCTATAGCAATCAGCCCCAGCATTTT	CASRQTVPYSNQPQHF
TRBJ2-3	-	TRBV4-1	TRBD2	TGCGCCAGCAGTCCTAGCGGGGGGGCGGGTACGCAGTATTTT	CASSPSGGAGTQYF
TRBJ2-7	-	TRBV6-1	-	TGTGCCAGCAATAGAGAACGTCCACGTACCCACGAGCAGTACTTC	CASNRERPRTHEQYF
TRBJ2-7	-	TRBV10-3	-	TGTGCCATCCCGGGAGGTGAGGGGGCCTACGAGCAGTACTTC	CAIPGGEGAYEQYF
TRBJ2-2	-	TRBV6-1	-	TGTGCCAGCAGTGTCACCTCCAGGGCTCGCGGCACCGGGGAGCTGTTTTTT	CASSVTSRARGTGELFF
TRBJ2-7	-	TRBV7-8	-	TGTGCCAGCAGCTTAAAAAGCTCCTACGAGCAGTACTTC	CASSLKSSYEQYF
TRBJ2-7	-	TRBV5-1	-	TGCGCCAGCAGCTTGGTCCAAAGCTCCTACGAGCAGTACTTC	CASSLVQSSYEQYF
TRBJ2-5	-	TRBV2	-	TGTGCCAGCAGTGAACAGGTGGGAGAGACCCAGTACTTC	CASSEQVGETQYF
TRBJ1-2	-	TRBV5-6	TRBD1	TGTGCCAGCAGCTGGGACAGGTTAAGTGGCGGCTACACCTTC	CASSWDRLSGGYTF
TRBJ2-1	-	TRBV18	-	TGTGCCAGCTCAATGACTCTAGCCGATGAGCAGTTCTTC	CASSMTLADEQFF
TRBJ1-5	once	TRBV30	-	TGTGCCTGGAACCTCGCGGGGTGGAATCAGCCCCAGCATTTT	CAWNLAGWNQPQHF
TRBJ2-7	-	TRBV6-1	-	TGTGCCAGCAAGGTTGGGGGGACCAACGAGCAGTACTTC	CASKVGGTNEQYF
TRBJ1-2	-	TRBV7-2	-	TGTGCCAGCAGCCATACCACACTCTATGGCTACACCTTC	CASSHTTLYGYTF
TRBJ1-1	-	TRBV5-4	TRBD1	TGTGCCAGCAGCTTTACAGGGGGAACTGAAGCTTTCTTT	CASSFTGGTEAFF
TRBJ1-3	-	TRBV9	TRBD1	TGTGCCAGCAGCGCCCCAGGGGGCGCTGGAAACACCATATATTTT	CASSAPGGAGNTIYF
TRBJ1-2	-	TRBV19	-	TGTGCCAGTAGTATTCAGGGACGGCCCGATGGCTACACCTTC	CASSIQGRPDGYTF
TRBJ2-1	-	TRBV5-4	TRBD2	TGTGCCAGCAGCCGTGGGACTAGTCTCAATGAGCAGTTCTTC	CASSRGTSLNEQFF
TRBJ2-1	-	TRBV6-6	-	TGTGCCAGCAGCTCCGCGGGCAATGAGCAGTTCTTC	CASSSAGNEQFF
TRBJ2-1	-	TRBV6-1	TRBD1	TGTGCCAGCAGGAGACAGGGCTCCTACAATGAGCAGTTCTTC	CASRRQGSYNEQFF
TRBJ2-5	-	TRBV18	-	TGTGCCAGCTCACCCGTGTACGGGACGTCAGTTGAGTACTTC	CASSPVYGTSVEYF
TRBJ1-4	-	TRBV30	-	TGTGCCTGGAGCGCTCGGACACTCGGCTATGAAAAACTGTTTTTT	CAWSARTLGYEKLFF
TRBJ2-3	-	TRBV5-1	-	TGCGCCAGCAGCCCGAACACAGACACAGATACGCAGTATTTT	CASSPNTDTDTQYF